The rows below give T cell receptor beta chains drawn from one sample of a study of blood T cell repertoires in COVID-19. TCRdb keeps only in-frame clones here, not all; method: immunoSEQ multiplex PCR. The profile covers around 100,000 clones, with over 75% appearing a single time and roughly 13% taken by the ten largest. Sequencing input: peripheral blood. Source of these receptors: a human donor in a cohort sampled during active or convalescent COVID-19. CDR3s include the opening cysteine and the closing phenylalanine or tryptophan. The D gene is left open where the match is weak. The size field is filled for only some rows; it gives once, few, many or a size class.

j_call: TRBJ2-2; v_call: TRBV5-1; clone_size: NA; d_call: NA; cdr3_nt: TGCGCCAGCAGCTTCCGCCCCGGGACAAGACTTAACACCGGGGAGCTGTTTTTT; cdr3_aa: CASSFRPGTRLNTGELFF
j_call: TRBJ1-4; v_call: TRBV19; clone_size: NA; d_call: NA; cdr3_nt: TGTGCCAGTAGGCCACCTTTCGATGGCCAAGAAAAACTGTTTTTT; cdr3_aa: CASRPPFDGQEKLFF
j_call: TRBJ1-6; v_call: TRBV28; clone_size: NA; d_call: NA; cdr3_nt: TGTGCCAGCAAGGATTGGGAGGGCTTTAATTCACCCCTCCACTTT; cdr3_aa: CASKDWEGFNSPLHF
j_call: TRBJ2-3; v_call: TRBV11-3; clone_size: NA; d_call: NA; cdr3_nt: TGTGCCAGCAGCCCCGGGACCGGGACACGCACAGATACGCAGTATTTT; cdr3_aa: CASSPGTGTRTDTQYF
j_call: TRBJ1-4; v_call: TRBV3-1/TRBV3-2; clone_size: once; d_call: NA; cdr3_nt: TGTGCCAGCAGCCAAGGAACAGGGTCGAGAGAAAAACTGTTTTTT; cdr3_aa: CASSQGTGSREKLFF
j_call: TRBJ1-4; v_call: TRBV5-4; clone_size: NA; d_call: TRBD1; cdr3_nt: TGTGCCAGCAGCAACAACAGGGGGGGAAATGAAAAACTGTTTTTT; cdr3_aa: CASSNNRGGNEKLFF
j_call: TRBJ1-5; v_call: TRBV27; clone_size: once; d_call: TRBD1; cdr3_nt: TGTGCCAGCAGGTACGGACAGGGGGGCAATCAGCCCCAGCATTTT; cdr3_aa: CASRYGQGGNQPQHF
j_call: TRBJ2-5; v_call: TRBV5-1; clone_size: once; d_call: TRBD1; cdr3_nt: TGCGCCAGCAGTCAAGGACAGGTCCAAGAGACCCAGTACTTC; cdr3_aa: CASSQGQVQETQYF
j_call: TRBJ2-7; v_call: TRBV4-3; clone_size: once; d_call: NA; cdr3_nt: TGCGCCAGCAGCCAAGATGCTACGGACTCATCCTACGAGCAGTACTTC; cdr3_aa: CASSQDATDSSYEQYF
j_call: TRBJ2-3; v_call: TRBV4-2; clone_size: NA; d_call: TRBD2; cdr3_nt: TGTGCCAGCAGCCAAGGGACTAGCGGGGGCTCCGGAGATACGCAGTATTTT; cdr3_aa: CASSQGTSGGSGDTQYF
j_call: TRBJ1-1; v_call: TRBV7-9; clone_size: NA; d_call: TRBD1; cdr3_nt: TGTGCCAGCAGCCCCGGGACAGCATACACTGAAGCTTTCTTT; cdr3_aa: CASSPGTAYTEAFF
j_call: TRBJ1-5; v_call: TRBV19; clone_size: NA; d_call: NA; cdr3_nt: TGTGCCAGTAGTCCGAAACCGACAGTGCCCCAGCATTTT; cdr3_aa: CASSPKPTVPQHF
j_call: TRBJ2-7; v_call: TRBV5-1; clone_size: NA; d_call: TRBD2; cdr3_nt: TGCGCCAGCAGCTCACTAGCGGGGGGATCCTACGAGCAGTACTTC; cdr3_aa: CASSSLAGGSYEQYF
j_call: TRBJ1-3; v_call: TRBV6-5; clone_size: once; d_call: TRBD1; cdr3_nt: TGTGCCAGCAGGACAGGGGAAGGGGGCACCATATATTTT; cdr3_aa: CASRTGEGGTIYF
j_call: TRBJ2-7; v_call: TRBV11-2; clone_size: NA; d_call: TRBD2; cdr3_nt: TGTGCCAGCAGCACGCTAGGGACTAACTACGAGCAGTACTTC; cdr3_aa: CASSTLGTNYEQYF
j_call: TRBJ1-2; v_call: TRBV7-2; clone_size: NA; d_call: NA; cdr3_nt: TGTGCCAGCAGCTCAGGTTACAGGGCCGTTGGCTACACCTTC; cdr3_aa: CASSSGYRAVGYTF
j_call: TRBJ1-1; v_call: TRBV11-3; clone_size: NA; d_call: NA; cdr3_nt: TGTGCCAGCAGCTTAGAGGAGTTCACTGAAGCTTTCTTT; cdr3_aa: CASSLEEFTEAFF
j_call: TRBJ2-5; v_call: TRBV7-2; clone_size: NA; d_call: NA; cdr3_nt: TGTGCCAGCAGCTTGGGCAGGGGTGAGACCCAGTACTTC; cdr3_aa: CASSLGRGETQYF
j_call: TRBJ2-3; v_call: TRBV7-3; clone_size: NA; d_call: TRBD1; cdr3_nt: TGTGCCAGCAGCTTTGACAGGGAGAATACGCAGTATTTT; cdr3_aa: CASSFDRENTQYF
j_call: TRBJ2-5; v_call: TRBV18; clone_size: NA; d_call: TRBD2; cdr3_nt: TGTGCCAGCTCAACCGGACTAGCGGGGTCCCAAGAGACCCAGTACTTC; cdr3_aa: CASSTGLAGSQETQYF
j_call: TRBJ1-1; v_call: TRBV7-3; clone_size: NA; d_call: NA; cdr3_nt: TGTGCCAGCAGCTTAGGAGGGCCCACTGAAGCTTTCTTT; cdr3_aa: CASSLGGPTEAFF
j_call: TRBJ1-2; v_call: TRBV19; clone_size: NA; d_call: TRBD1; cdr3_nt: TGTGCCAGTAGTATAGACTCAAACAGGGGCGGCTATGGCTACACCTTC; cdr3_aa: CASSIDSNRGGYGYTF
j_call: TRBJ2-5; v_call: TRBV4-2; clone_size: NA; d_call: TRBD2; cdr3_nt: TGTGCCAGCAGCCAAGGGGGACTAGCCGATAAAGAGACCCAGTACTTC; cdr3_aa: CASSQGGLADKETQYF
j_call: TRBJ2-5; v_call: TRBV30; clone_size: NA; d_call: NA; cdr3_nt: TGTGCCTGGAGTAGGGAGCGACAAGAGACCCAGTACTTC; cdr3_aa: CAWSRERQETQYF
j_call: TRBJ1-2; v_call: TRBV24-1; clone_size: NA; d_call: NA; cdr3_nt: TGTGCCACCAGTGACCGCCGGGGCGGAGGGCATGGCTACACCTTC; cdr3_aa: CATSDRRGGGHGYTF
j_call: TRBJ1-5; v_call: TRBV15; clone_size: once; d_call: TRBD1; cdr3_nt: TGTGCCACCAGCAAGGAACGGACAGGGGATATTTTAGGGAATCAGCCCCAGCATTTT; cdr3_aa: CATSKERTGDILGNQPQHF
j_call: TRBJ2-5; v_call: TRBV7-2; clone_size: NA; d_call: NA; cdr3_nt: TGTGCCAGCAGCTTAGGCCGGGTGGAGACCCAGTACTTC; cdr3_aa: CASSLGRVETQYF
j_call: TRBJ2-1; v_call: TRBV5-8; clone_size: NA; d_call: TRBD1; cdr3_nt: TGTGCCAGCAGCTTGTTGGGACAGGGGATCTCCTACAATGAGCAGTTCTTC; cdr3_aa: CASSLLGQGISYNEQFF
j_call: TRBJ2-3; v_call: TRBV7-3; clone_size: NA; d_call: TRBD2; cdr3_nt: TGTGCCAGCAGCTTAACGAGTTCCCGGGGGGGTTGGACAGATACGCAGTATTTT; cdr3_aa: CASSLTSSRGGWTDTQYF
j_call: TRBJ1-2; v_call: TRBV27; clone_size: NA; d_call: NA; cdr3_nt: TGTGCCAGCAGTTCCCTGAGTGTGGGCGCAGAGGGCTACACCTTC; cdr3_aa: CASSSLSVGAEGYTF
j_call: TRBJ1-4; v_call: TRBV29-1; clone_size: NA; d_call: NA; cdr3_nt: TGCAGCGTTGGTACAGGGAATAATGAAAAACTGTTTTTT; cdr3_aa: CSVGTGNNEKLFF
j_call: TRBJ2-7; v_call: TRBV5-1; clone_size: NA; d_call: TRBD1; cdr3_nt: TGCGCCAGCAGCTGGGACAGGGGGCCCTACGAGCAGTACTTC; cdr3_aa: CASSWDRGPYEQYF
j_call: TRBJ1-3; v_call: TRBV10-2; clone_size: NA; d_call: NA; cdr3_nt: TGCGCCAGCAGTGACCCGGGACAACACTCTGGAAACACCATATATTTT; cdr3_aa: CASSDPGQHSGNTIYF
j_call: TRBJ2-1; v_call: TRBV7-2; clone_size: NA; d_call: TRBD2; cdr3_nt: TGTGCCAGCAGCTTAAGGATGGGGGGGAATGAGCAGTTCTTC; cdr3_aa: CASSLRMGGNEQFF
j_call: TRBJ2-3; v_call: TRBV5-4; clone_size: NA; d_call: NA; cdr3_nt: TGTGCCAGCAGCGCCTCAGGGGTCGCCCCCTTTTTGTTGCGCACAGATACGCAGTATTTT; cdr3_aa: CASSASGVAPFLLRTDTQYF
j_call: TRBJ1-4; v_call: TRBV5-1; clone_size: NA; d_call: TRBD1; cdr3_nt: TGCGCCAGCAGGTTGACAGGGGGCGAGGAAAAACTGTTTTTT; cdr3_aa: CASRLTGGEEKLFF
j_call: TRBJ2-3; v_call: TRBV5-8; clone_size: NA; d_call: TRBD2; cdr3_nt: TGTGCCAGCAGCTTGCCCGCGGGGTGGGCGGGGGGCACAGATACGCAGTATTTT; cdr3_aa: CASSLPAGWAGGTDTQYF
j_call: TRBJ2-1; v_call: TRBV12-5; clone_size: few; d_call: TRBD2; cdr3_nt: TGTGCTAGTGGCCGTGGGACTAGCGGGGGGGTATACGAGCAGTTCTTC; cdr3_aa: CASGRGTSGGVYEQFF
j_call: TRBJ2-3; v_call: TRBV5-1; clone_size: NA; d_call: NA; cdr3_nt: TGCGCCAGCAGCCCGGGACTTGTCACAGATACGCAGTATTTT; cdr3_aa: CASSPGLVTDTQYF
j_call: TRBJ2-3; v_call: TRBV5-1; clone_size: NA; d_call: NA; cdr3_nt: TGCGCCAGCAGCTTGTACTTTTCGGGGGACGGCTCAGATACGCAGTATTTT; cdr3_aa: CASSLYFSGDGSDTQYF
j_call: TRBJ2-5; v_call: TRBV7-7; clone_size: NA; d_call: TRBD2; cdr3_nt: TGTGCCAGCAGCTTAGGTAGCGGGGGCCCCCAAGAGACCCAGTACTTC; cdr3_aa: CASSLGSGGPQETQYF
j_call: TRBJ2-7; v_call: TRBV7-9; clone_size: NA; d_call: NA; cdr3_nt: TGTGCCAGCAGCTTAGTGGAGGTAGGCCACGAGCAGTACTTC; cdr3_aa: CASSLVEVGHEQYF
j_call: TRBJ2-2; v_call: TRBV29-1; clone_size: NA; d_call: NA; cdr3_nt: TGCAGCGCCAGCCGGGACATTTACACCGGGGAGCTGTTTTTT; cdr3_aa: CSASRDIYTGELFF
j_call: TRBJ2-5; v_call: TRBV7-6; clone_size: once; d_call: TRBD2; cdr3_nt: TGTGCCAGCAGCTCCATAAGCGGGGGGGCCGGGTCTGAGACCCAGTACTTC; cdr3_aa: CASSSISGGAGSETQYF
j_call: TRBJ1-5; v_call: TRBV27; clone_size: NA; d_call: TRBD1; cdr3_nt: TGTGCCAGCAGTCCGGACAGGGGGATGGGTCAGCCCCAGCATTTT; cdr3_aa: CASSPDRGMGQPQHF
j_call: TRBJ2-7; v_call: TRBV19; clone_size: NA; d_call: TRBD1; cdr3_nt: TGTGCCAGTAGCTCCGGGACAGGGGAAACCTACGAGCAGTACTTC; cdr3_aa: CASSSGTGETYEQYF
j_call: TRBJ2-7; v_call: TRBV5-6; clone_size: few; d_call: TRBD2; cdr3_nt: TGTGCCAGCTCCGGGGGTGTACGGACTAGCTTTATCTCCTACGAGCAGTACTTC; cdr3_aa: CASSGGVRTSFISYEQYF
j_call: TRBJ2-1; v_call: TRBV4-1; clone_size: NA; d_call: TRBD2; cdr3_nt: TGCGCCAGCAGCCATAGCGGGGGGGCCGTGGAGCAGTTCTTC; cdr3_aa: CASSHSGGAVEQFF
j_call: TRBJ2-1; v_call: TRBV5-1; clone_size: NA; d_call: TRBD1; cdr3_nt: TGCGCCAGCAGCTTGGTGGGACAGGGAGGGCACAATGAGCAGTTCTTC; cdr3_aa: CASSLVGQGGHNEQFF
j_call: TRBJ2-7; v_call: TRBV25-1; clone_size: NA; d_call: NA; cdr3_nt: TGTGCCAGCAGTGAACCAGGGTGCCACGAGCAGTACTTC; cdr3_aa: CASSEPGCHEQYF
j_call: TRBJ1-5; v_call: TRBV5-5; clone_size: NA; d_call: TRBD1; cdr3_nt: TGTGCCAGCAGCTACGACAGGGGAAATCAGCCCCAGCATTTT; cdr3_aa: CASSYDRGNQPQHF
j_call: TRBJ2-7; v_call: TRBV7-2; clone_size: NA; d_call: TRBD1; cdr3_nt: TGTGCCAGCAGCGACCGGACAGGGAACGAGCAGTACTTC; cdr3_aa: CASSDRTGNEQYF
j_call: TRBJ2-4; v_call: TRBV5-1; clone_size: NA; d_call: TRBD1; cdr3_nt: TGCGCCAGCAGCTTGGAGACAGGGGTAACCAAAAACATTCAGTACTTC; cdr3_aa: CASSLETGVTKNIQYF
j_call: TRBJ1-1; v_call: TRBV6-5; clone_size: NA; d_call: TRBD1; cdr3_nt: TGTGCCAGCAATCGGGACAGTAACACTGAAGCTTTCTTT; cdr3_aa: CASNRDSNTEAFF
j_call: TRBJ2-5; v_call: TRBV5-4; clone_size: NA; d_call: TRBD1; cdr3_nt: TGTGCCAGCAGCTTGCAGGGGGCCGGGCAAGAGACCCAGTACTTC; cdr3_aa: CASSLQGAGQETQYF
j_call: TRBJ1-2; v_call: TRBV19; clone_size: NA; d_call: NA; cdr3_nt: TGTGCCAGTAGTATCGGCGGGCTCACGATGTATGGCTACACCTTC; cdr3_aa: CASSIGGLTMYGYTF
j_call: TRBJ2-3; v_call: TRBV7-6; clone_size: once; d_call: TRBD1; cdr3_nt: TGTGCCAGCAGCGAGGACAGGGCAGGAACAGATACGCAGTATTTT; cdr3_aa: CASSEDRAGTDTQYF